These T cell receptor beta chains were read from a single sample in a study of neoadjuvant anti-PD-1 for oral cavity cancer. Assay used: immunoSEQ multiplex PCR; TCRdb lists only in-frame clones, some missing. The sample yields more than 13,000 clones, roughly 70% seen once. The sample in question was PBMCs, obtained after nivolumab (anti-PD-1) treatment. The receptor source for this set is a person aged 35-79 years with oral cavity squamous cell carcinoma. CDR3s include the opening cysteine and the closing phenylalanine or tryptophan. The D gene is left open where the match is weak. Not every row has a clone size; where given, it reads once, few, many or a size class.

abundance | j_gene | d_gene | v_gene | CDR3aa | CDR3nt
. | TRBJ1-5 | TRBD1 | TRBV9 | CASSPSGDRGSQPQHF | TGTGCCAGCAGCCCCTCGGGGGACAGGGGGAGCCAGCCCCAGCATTTT
. | TRBJ2-3 | . | TRBV9 | CASSVAGRGRDTQYF | TGTGCCAGCAGCGTGGCAGGGCGAGGGAGGGATACGCAGTATTTT
. | TRBJ1-1 | . | TRBV12-5 | CASGLELRTVNTEAFF | TGTGCTAGTGGTTTGGAGTTGAGGACGGTGAACACTGAAGCTTTCTTT
. | TRBJ1-1 | . | TRBV30 | CAWSVSLGLNTEAFF | TGTGCCTGGAGTGTCAGTCTGGGGCTGAACACTGAAGCTTTCTTT
. | TRBJ1-3 | . | TRBV4-1 | CASSSLGGPSGNTIYF | TGCGCCAGCAGCTCCCTTGGGGGGCCCTCTGGAAACACCATATATTTT
. | TRBJ2-2 | . | TRBV30 | CAWTSTGELFF | TGTGCCTGGACTAGCACCGGGGAGCTGTTTTTT
. | TRBJ2-3 | TRBD2 | TRBV28 | CASSSPYKLAGDSDTQYF | TGTGCCAGCAGTTCCCCTTACAAACTAGCGGGAGATTCAGATACGCAGTATTTT
. | TRBJ2-5 | TRBD1 | TRBV6-5 | CASSYSGQATETQYF | TGTGCCAGCAGTTATTCCGGACAGGCGACAGAGACCCAGTACTTC
. | TRBJ2-7 | TRBD2 | TRBV6-5 | CASSSGTSGHEQYF | TGTGCCAGCAGTTCAGGGACTAGCGGCCACGAGCAGTACTTC
few | TRBJ2-7 | . | TRBV7-9 | CASSLAHSSYEQYF | TGTGCCAGCAGCTTAGCGCACAGCTCCTACGAGCAGTACTTC
once | TRBJ2-3 | . | TRBV11-1 | CASSSPGSGFTDTQYF | TGTGCCAGCAGCTCCCCGGGTAGCGGATTCACAGATACGCAGTATTTT
. | TRBJ2-7 | TRBD2 | TRBV6-5 | CASSYEAGGRLEQYF | TGTGCCAGCAGTTACGAGGCGGGAGGACGCCTCGAGCAGTACTTC
once | TRBJ2-7 | TRBD1 | TRBV6-1 | CASRAGQGNAYEQYF | TGTGCCAGCAGGGCCGGACAGGGAAACGCCTACGAGCAGTACTTC
few | TRBJ2-7 | . | TRBV19 | CASSTSIWKRLYF | TGTGCCAGTAGTACCTCGATTTGGAAGCGTCTGTACTTC
. | TRBJ2-5 | . | TRBV20-1 | CSAMGETQYF | TGCAGTGCCATGGGGGAGACCCAGTACTTC
. | TRBJ2-7 | . | TRBV5-1 | CASSLAGVSKQYF | TGCGCCAGCAGCTTGGCCGGGGTCAGTAAGCAGTACTTC
once | TRBJ2-4 | . | TRBV6-6 | CASSFTGDIQYF | TGTGCCAGCAGTTTCACAGGTGACATTCAGTACTTC
few | TRBJ1-2 | . | TRBV30 | CAWSRLGGVLINYGYTF | TGTGCCTGGAGTCGACTGGGGGGGGTTCTAATAAACTATGGCTACACCTTC
. | TRBJ2-2 | . | TRBV6-5 | CASSYSRGAGELFF | TGTGCCAGCAGTTACTCGAGAGGCGCCGGGGAGCTGTTTTTT